This T cell receptor beta chain was observed in a study of T cells in Graves' hyperthyroidism and ophthalmopathy. It was RNA transcripts that yielded the amplified TCR beta CDR3 regions. HTBI primers were employed in a first-round RT-PCR of the TCR CDR3. Each CDR3 protein gets one entry after TCRdb re-called the multiplex PCR reads with MiXCR. In the table there are just under 750,000 distinct CDR3 sequences, roughly a third of which are singletons. A word on this clonotype: Its specificity is not known. Possible read error: a much larger clone is one base away.

Points from the study as a whole: Model-based prediction identified ophthalmopathy a median approximately 6.2 months prior to its onset. Appearing also in blood were most of the thyroid clonotypes expanded above 0.001.

It was uncontrolled infection, other autoimmune disease, pregnancy or lactation that excluded patients. The PBMCs were taken from less than 11 ml of fresh peripheral blood. This clonotype originated in a woman in her thirties or forties with Graves' hyperthyroidism. Sequencing input: blood.

The CDR3 sequence: CASSFARTFEETQYF. The CDR3 region has the DNA TGTGCCAGCAGCTTTGCCCGGACCTTTGAAGAGACCCAGTACTTC. V and J are TRBV7-9 and TRBJ2-5; D unclear. Trimming cost V 3 bases and J 3 bases, with 14 bases left between them. The V gene's germline CDR1 is SEHNR and CDR2 FQNEAQ (reference sequence). This CDR3 is built from 15 residues.